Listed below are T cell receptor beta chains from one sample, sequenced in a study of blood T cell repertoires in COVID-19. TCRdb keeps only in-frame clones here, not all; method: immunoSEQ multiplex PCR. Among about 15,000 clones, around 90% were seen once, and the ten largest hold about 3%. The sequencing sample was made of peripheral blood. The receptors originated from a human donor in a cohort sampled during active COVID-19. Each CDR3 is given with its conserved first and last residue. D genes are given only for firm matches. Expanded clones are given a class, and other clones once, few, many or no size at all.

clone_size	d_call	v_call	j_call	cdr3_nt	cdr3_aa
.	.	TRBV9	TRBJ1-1	TGTGCCAGCAGCCAACGACCGGGGAACACTGAAGCTTTCTTT	CASSQRPGNTEAFF
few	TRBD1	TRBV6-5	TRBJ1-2	TGTGCCAGCAGTTCAACAAACCAGGGGGCTGGCTACACCTTC	CASSSTNQGAGYTF
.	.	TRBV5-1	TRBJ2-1	TGCGCCAGCAGCTTGGACTCGGTCTACAATGAGCAGTTCTTC	CASSLDSVYNEQFF
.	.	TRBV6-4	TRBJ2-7	TGTGCCAGCAGTAAACAGGGTGAGGGCTACGAGCAGTACTTC	CASSKQGEGYEQYF
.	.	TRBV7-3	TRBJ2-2	TGTGCCAGCAGCCCCAGAGGGACCGGGGAGCTGTTTTTT	CASSPRGTGELFF
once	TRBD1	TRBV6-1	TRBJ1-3	TGTGCCAGCAGTGAAGCGGCGGGACAGGGAAGGAACACCATATATTTT	CASSEAAGQGRNTIYF
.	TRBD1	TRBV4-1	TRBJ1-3	TGCGCCAGCAGCCTACTGACAGGGGGCCTCGGAAACACCATATATTTT	CASSLLTGGLGNTIYF
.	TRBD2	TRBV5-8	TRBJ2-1	TGTGCCAGCAGTCCTCCACTAGCGGGGGGGCTCAATGAGCAGTTCTTC	CASSPPLAGGLNEQFF
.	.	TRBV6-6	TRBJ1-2	TGTGCCAGCGTAGGAGGACAGAGAGTGGGCTACACCTTC	CASVGGQRVGYTF
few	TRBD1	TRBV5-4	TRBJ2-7	TGTGCCAGCAGCTTGGGGGGGACAGCCTACGAGCAGTACTTC	CASSLGGTAYEQYF
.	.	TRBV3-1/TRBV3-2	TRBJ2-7	TGTGCCAGCAGCCAAGCAACTGGCTCCTACGAGCAGTACTTC	CASSQATGSYEQYF
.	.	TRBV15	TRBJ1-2	TGTGCCACCAGCAGAGATTTTGAGGGGAGGGGTGGCTACACCTTC	CATSRDFEGRGGYTF
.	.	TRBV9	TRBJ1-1	TGTGCCAGAAAAAGAGGGATTGTCGCCTTGAACACTGAAGCTTTCTTT	CARKRGIVALNTEAFF
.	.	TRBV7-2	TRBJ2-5	TGTGCCAGCAGCTTAGTGGCGGGGCGAGAAGAGGCCCAGTACTTC	CASSLVAGREEAQYF
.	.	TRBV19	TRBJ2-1	TGTGCCAGTAGTATAGATTATGGGCGACGGCACCCCCACAATGAGCAGTTCTTC	CASSIDYGRRHPHNEQFF
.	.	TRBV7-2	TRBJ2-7	TGTGCCAGCAGCTTCCCCGCTGGGGGGAAGAGCGAGCAGTACTTC	CASSFPAGGKSEQYF
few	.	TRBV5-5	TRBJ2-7	TGTGCCAGCAGCTTTTTTCCGATGAGCTCCTACGAGCAGTACTTC	CASSFFPMSSYEQYF